A single sample gave rise to the 5 T cell receptor beta chains below, sequenced in a study of naive and memory T cell subsets. Ligated cDNA underwent four rounds of PCR with nested alpha and beta constant region primers and SP2. TCRdb re-called the 5' RACE reads through MiXCR, storing one row per CDR3 protein. The sample has 56,000 or so distinct CDR3 sequences; under 10% are singletons. An oligonucleotide containing a UMI was ligated to the 3' end of TCR cDNA. These receptors were taken from a female donor in good health.

This rearrangement joins TRBV30 to TRBJ1-5; no firm D call. V lost 0 bases, J lost 2 bases, and 11 bases lay in between. This CDR3 region has 15 residues. Germline CDR1 is GTSNPN and CDR2 is SVGIG (reference sequence). CDR3: CAWSVGSTRNQPQHF. The CDR3 DNA reads as TGTGCCTGGAGTGTTGGCAGTACTCGCAATCAGCCCCAGCATTTT. The full variable domain, with the rest looked up from reference TRBV30 and TRBJ1-5, is SQTIHQWPATLVQPVGSPLSLECTVEGTSNPNLYWYRQAAGRGLQLLFYSVGIGQISSEVPQNLSASRPQDRQFILSSKKLLLSDSGFYLCAWSVGSTRNQPQHFGDGTRLSIL.

The CDR3 spells CASSLEGVQDTQYF. CDR3 in DNA: TGTGCCAGCAGCTTAGAGGGGGTTCAAGATACGCAGTATTTT. The rearrangement links TRBV7-2 to TRBJ2-3; D may be TRBD1 (6 bases). The CDR3 extends over 14 amino acids. Between the trimmed V and J ends, which lost 1 base and 5 bases, there was a span of 10 bases. Germline-derived CDR1 and CDR2 are SGHTA and FQGNSA.

The chain is built from TRBV11-3 and TRBJ2-2; TRBD2 is a possible D gene (6 bases). Germline V CDR1 and CDR2: SGHNT, YENEEA. V was cut by 5 bases and J by 6 bases, with 13 bases left in between. This CDR3 has 14 residues. The CDR3 here is CASSERDSSGELFF. The CDR3 region has the DNA TGTGCCAGCAGCGAACGGGACTCCTCCGGGGAGCTGTTTTTT.

In its sample, this clonotype was seen a few times. The chain links TRBV6-6 to TRBJ1-4; a weak D match, TRBD1 (5 bases). There are 14 residues in the CDR3. Per the germline V gene, CDR1 is MNHNY and CDR2 is SVGAGI (reference sequence). V was trimmed by 6 bases and J by 10 bases, leaving 18 bases between them. The CDR3 nucleotides are TGTGCCAGCAGCCTGCTCGGGGCGGGAGGAAAACTGTTTTTT. It yields the protein CASSLLGAGGKLFF.

V gene TRBV19 combines with J gene TRBJ1-5, with TRBD1 identical over 9 bases. This CDR3 has 13 amino acids. Germline CDR1 is LNHDA and CDR2 is SQIVND (reference sequence). J lost 4 bases, V lost 8 bases, and 3 bases had no gene match. CDR3 sequence reads: CASADRGNQPQHF. Here the CDR3 DNA reads TGTGCCAGTGCGGACAGGGGAAATCAGCCCCAGCATTTT.